This T cell receptor (beta chain) appears in the sequencing data of a study of OX40 agonist ivuxolimab in advanced cancers. Study-wide context: Patients treated during dose escalation were battling hepatocellular carcinoma, melanoma, renal cell or head and neck cancer. Partial responses were seen in three patients, one with hepatocellular carcinoma and two with cutaneous melanoma. Study-wide results and caveats: On average, a greater number of expanded clones characterised CD8+ T cells relative to CD4+.

Generated by immunoSEQ multiplex PCR, the TCRdb table keeps only in-frame clones and is missing some. The repertoire has approximately 87,000 clones, roughly 90% of them found once; the top ten carry more than 3%. Sampling of blood occurred at baseline, cycle 4 day 1, and cycle 7 day 1. In germline, CDR1 is SGDLS, CDR2 YYNGEE. V dropped 3 bases and J dropped 2 bases, with 9 bases sitting between them. CDR3 length: 14 residues. Notes on this clone: The antigen remains unidentified.

The specimen was CD4+ or CD8+ T cells sorted from blood, collected in a trial of the OX40 agonist ivuxolimab. V is TRBV9 and J is TRBJ1-5; D is unclear. The clonotype comes from an adult with an advanced solid tumor such as melanoma, head and neck, liver or kidney cancer. The chain's CDR3 is CASSAGQGNQPQHF. CDR3 sequence (DNA): TGTGCCAGCAGCGCGGGCCAGGGCAATCAGCCCCAGCATTTT. Complete variable domain (other parts from reference TRBV9 and TRBJ1-5): DSGVTQTPKHLITATGQRVTLRCSPRSGDLSVYWYQQSLDQGLQFLIQYYNGEERAKGNILERFSAQQFPDLHSELNLSSLELGDSALYFCASSAGQGNQPQHFGDGTRLSIL.